This TCR beta chain was documented in a study of post-analysis software for immune sequencing data. Overall study findings and caveats: Controls showed significantly higher normalized Chao1 diversity than did multiple sclerosis patients. The five TRBV segments detected at higher frequency in patients than in controls included TRBV5-6, TRBV5-1 and TRBV20-1.

Deletions cut 2 bases from V and 4 bases from J, with 8 bases between. Germline-derived CDR1 and CDR2 are MNHEY and SVGEGT. The length of the CDR3 is 13 residues. Unique-molecular-identifier-tagged TCR beta cDNA libraries were used. TCRdb re-analysed the PCR reads in MiXCR, keeping a single row per CDR3 protein. The repertoire holds fewer than 550,000 distinct CDR3 sequences, roughly 34% seen once, with around 5.9% in the top ten. This clonotype has more than one count but fewer than ten. The antigen is unknown. The receptor comes from a girl younger than 18 with multiple sclerosis. The rearrangement links TRBV6-2 or TRBV6-3 to TRBJ1-2, with no clear D. Sequences were obtained from blood. CDR3 bases: TGTGCCAGCAGTTACGACAAGGCCTATGGCTACACCTTC. Translation: CASSYDKAYGYTF.